Presented here are 3 T cell receptor beta chains from one specimen sequenced in a study of T cells in localized non-small cell lung cancer (TCRdb year 2020). Receptor amplification or capture employed the immunoSEQ multiplex PCR assay. TCRdb took this table from immuneACCESS and kept in-frame rearrangements with V and J called. Such tables lack part of the clones; where checked against another copy, unresolved V genes explain under half of the gap, and the rest is unexplained. The sample table lists fewer than 2,000 clones, roughly 36% of them with a count of one. The ten largest make up over 9.5% of the sample. The sample consisted of normal lung tissue next to the tumor, taken before any cancer treatment. The receptors come from a male donor older than 55 with stage III squamous cell lung carcinoma.

This clone showed up just a few times. V and J are TRBV6-8 and TRBJ1-1, with unresolved D. Germline CDR1 is MNHGY and CDR2 is SAAAGT. The CDR3 contains 13 residues. Deletions cut 5 bases from V and 2 bases from J, with 9 bases between. In DNA, the CDR3 is TGTGCCAGCAGTAGAAGGAGTAACACTGAAGCTTTCTTT. It translates to CASSRRSNTEAFF.

Only a few counts were recorded for this clone. The chain links TRBV19 to TRBJ1-2; D is undetermined. The CDR3 runs 13 residues. Germline CDR1 reads LNHDA; CDR2 reads SQIVND (reference sequence). Trimming shortened V by 3 bases and J by 1 base, and 6 bases separated the two germline ends. CDR3 residues: CASSMGFNYGYTF. CDR3 sequence (DNA): TGTGCCAGTAGTATGGGGTTTAACTATGGCTACACCTTC. Full variable domain (rest looked up from reference TRBV19 and TRBJ1-2): DGGITQSPKYLFRKEGQNVTLSCEQNLNHDAMYWYRQDPGQGLRLIYYSQIVNDFQKGDIAEGYSVSREKKESFPLTVTSAQKNPTAFYLCASSMGFNYGYTFGSGTRLTVV.

J is TRBJ1-1 and V is TRBV10-2; D perhaps matches TRBD1 (5 bases). V was pared by 8 bases and J by 3 bases, with 13 bases between. This CDR3 has 13 residues. Looked up from germline, CDR1 is WSHSY and CDR2 is SAAADI. This chain's CDR3 is CASRDSRDTEAFF. In nucleotides, the CDR3 is TGCGCCAGCCGGGACTCGAGGGACACTGAAGCTTTCTTT.